This TCR beta chain was retrieved from a study of regulatory T cells in long-lasting Graves disease (dated by TCRdb to about 2021). Regarding the complete study: Persistent Graves' disease meant more than 5 years of antithyroid drug treatment with TSH receptor autoantibodies that stayed positive. Antithyroid drugs had been taken for 8.5 to 13 years on average by persistent Graves' disease patients in the clinical cohort. Patients with persistent Graves' disease were compared with patients with newly diagnosed Graves' disease using TCR sequencing and RNA sequencing of peripheral blood. The study was conducted in China and was registered as a clinical trial. A total of around 35 samples underwent TCR sequencing: around 13 from persistent and about 20 from newly diagnosed Graves' disease patients. The paper's findings and limits, for the study overall: The study examined only peripheral blood because the primary lesion, thyroid tissue, could not be accessed. Persistent Graves' disease patients showed lower TCR Shannon entropy and fewer highly expanded clones than newly diagnosed patients, suggesting clonal expansion. Sequencing and analysis were restricted to the TCR beta chain. Persistent disease showed preferential use of TRBV28, TRBJ1-2 and TRBJ2-5, whereas newly diagnosed disease favored TRBV20-1 and TRBJ2-1. Patients with persistent disease shared more public clonotypes (approximately 2,500) than newly diagnosed patients did (roughly 970). The small sample size was acknowledged by the authors as a limitation that may reduce accuracy.

Libraries were constructed by multiplex PCR. The instrument was an Illumina HiSeq 4000. CDR3 regions were amplified by Arm-PCR with iRepertoire HTBI primers to construct TCR beta libraries. Before sequencing, the PCR products went through gel purification. Per the source publication's procedure: Across samples, about 64 TRBV and 13 to 15 TRBJ segments were identified and used for gene usage analysis of CDR3 amino acid clonotypes. Filtered high-quality paired reads were merged into contigs using COPE and FqMerger. BLAST was used to align contigs to the IMGT TRBV, TRBD and TRBJ reference genes, and CDR3 was defined following IMGT. Highly expanded clones were defined as clonotypes with a frequency above 0.1%. Shannon entropy served as the measure of repertoire diversity, while the Gini coefficient captured V-J evenness. A clonotype was considered public if more than one individual shared it. TCRdb reanalyzed the raw reads on its own, using fastp at Q25 for trimming and MiXCR for clone calling, and kept in-frame beta chains. Rows are unified per CDR3 protein, each entry keeping the most common DNA and genes. TCRdb assigned the V and J calls; the authors' analysis was not used. The sample contains fewer than 450,000 distinct CDR3 sequences, about a fifth of them found a single time. Of the sample, less than 25% is held by the ten largest clones.

Note on this clonotype: The antigen it binds to is not known. Qualities for individual bases were not recorded, and no much larger clone is one base off.

Trimming costs V 4 bases and J 1 base, and their ends lie 8 bases apart. CDR3 length: 13 amino acids, cysteine to phenylalanine. Left in the record is the CDR3 DNA by itself, 39 bases read in frame from the first base. As encoded in the germline V gene, CDR1 is MNHEY while CDR2 is SVGAGI. The time point label here, explained by the study, means: persistent/refractory GD, antithyroid drugs over 5 years with positive TRAb. For both TCR sequencing and RNA sequencing, RNA was extracted from PBMCs in TRIzol. The diagnosis of Graves' disease was made according to American Thyroid Association guidelines. Recruitment of patients was carried out at an endocrinology department in Xi'an, China. Each patient gave around 9 milliliters of peripheral blood, collected in an EDTA anticoagulant tube. PBMCs were isolated by Ficoll Paque Plus density gradient separation without further T cell sorting. An Agilent 2100 Bioanalyzer and agarose gel were used to check RNA quality, while a NanoDrop 2000 measured RNA concentration.

The TCR comes from a female donor with Graves disease. The chain couples TRBV6-5 to TRBJ2-7; a tentative D call is TRBD1 (6 bases match). The input for sequencing was peripheral blood mononuclear cells (PBMCs), taken when the disease was refractory, from a patient treated with antithyroid drugs. The CDR3 reads as follows: CASSWGLSYEQYF. The bases are TGTGCCAGCAGTTGGGGGCTATCCTACGAGCAGTACTTC.